This T cell receptor beta chain was identified in a study of T cells in Graves' hyperthyroidism and ophthalmopathy. Study observations and caveats: Most thyroid clonotypes with frequency above 0.001 were detected in blood.

Template material for amplifying TCR beta CDR3 regions consisted of RNA transcripts. HTBI primers were used for first-round RT-PCR of the TCR CDR3. TCRdb independently ran MiXCR on the multiplex PCR reads; one entry per CDR3 protein. The data contain some 650,000 distinct CDR3 sequences, about a sixth of them seen just once; the ten biggest clones take up less than 3.5%. This CDR3 comprises 13 residues. V was pared by 0 bases and J by 6 bases, with 11 bases between. The germline V gene encodes CDR1 GTSNPN and CDR2 SVGIG (reference sequence). Those patients with uncontrolled infection, other autoimmune disease, pregnancy or lactation were excluded. Diagnoses were established using clinical symptoms, serum thyroxine and TRAb, thyroid ultrasound and orbital computed tomography. This clonotype was seen at least ten times. The antigen remains unidentified.

This sequence was found in a woman aged 40 to 49 with Graves' ophthalmopathy. J is TRBJ2-5 and V is TRBV30; tentatively, D is TRBD1 (5 bases). Sequenced input: blood. The CDR3 coding sequence is TGTGCCTGGAGTGTCGGACAACTTCAGACCCAGTACTTC. It specifies CAWSVGQLQTQYF.